The clone carrying this TCR beta chain has just a few counts. The target antigen is unknown. This sample stems from a study of T cell repertoires in cytomegalovirus infection. Background on the study: Shared public TCR beta signatures pointed to both CMV infection and a matching HLA type.

Study outcomes and limitations: Across the ex vivo response, the dominant clonotypes were HLA-C-restricted CMV-specific TCR beta clonotypes.

TCRdb reprocessed the reads via MiXCR and lists one record per CDR3 protein. The table records more than 650,000 distinct CDR3 sequences, 35% of them present only once. The V end was cut by 5 bases, the J end by 3 bases, with 4 bases between. The CDR3 extends over 10 amino acids. Germline V gene data show CDR1 as DFQATT and CDR2 as SNEGSKA (reference sequence). This clonotype was obtained from a human donor in good health (CMV status not recorded). Some clones in this sample may be carry-over from other donors' samples. V gene TRBV20-1 combines with J gene TRBJ2-5; D is undetermined. Sequencing was done on a sample of PBMCs. In nucleotides, the CDR3 is TGCAGTGCTGAAAAAGAGACCCAGTACTTC. This encodes CSAEKETQYF.